The next 25 T cell receptor beta chains were all read from a single sample in a study of vaccination and CD4 T cells after COVID-19. The antigens of these receptors remain unknown. Documented treatment: approximately 11-day PBMC culture with coronavirus spike peptide pools or control peptides (ViraFEST assay). The unexposed donor provided CD4+ T cells, which were taken before the COVID-19 pandemic (2011-2018). The Oncomine TCR Beta short-read assay was applied to DNA of cultured CD4+ T cells. TCRdb reprocessed the PCR reads via MiXCR and lists one record per CDR3 protein. The table records about 9,600 distinct CDR3 sequences, 45% to 60% of them present only once. The specimen sequenced was CD4+ T cells from blood, cultured in vitro. All receptors derive from a human donor in good health.

This clonotype was recorded a few times. The V gene is TRBV7-9, the J gene TRBJ2-1, with 9 bases lining up with TRBD2. Germline assignment: CDR1 SEHNR and CDR2 FQNEAQ (reference sequence). The junction had 5 bases not matched to a gene; V was cut back by 4 bases and J by 4 bases. The CDR3 runs 15 residues. CDR3: CASSSRLAAYNEQFF. Here the CDR3 DNA reads TGTGCCAGCAGCTCTCGACTAGCGGCATACAATGAGCAGTTCTTC.

Here the CDR3 reads CASSLVGEGEAFF. CDR3 DNA sequence: TGTGCCAGCAGCTTGGTAGGGGAGGGTGAAGCTTTCTTT. This chain connects TRBV5-4 to TRBJ1-1; D perhaps matches TRBD1 (5 bases). The V end was cut by 0 bases, the J end by 7 bases, with 10 bases between. CDR1 SGHNT and CDR2 YYREEE come from the germline V gene (reference sequence). The CDR3 sequence is 13 residues long.

The chain joins TRBV29-1 to TRBJ1-1; D gene unclear. Deletions cut 7 bases from V and 0 bases from J, with 9 bases between. The CDR3 has 12 amino acids. Germline V gives CDR1 SQVTM, CDR2 ANQGSEA. The CDR3 is CSARAVNTEAFF. The CDR3 DNA sequence: TGCAGCGCCCGGGCCGTGAACACTGAAGCTTTCTTT.

V usage is TRBV20-1 and J usage is TRBJ1-6, with 8 bases matching TRBD1. Germline V CDR1 and CDR2: DFQATT, SNEGSKA (reference sequence). V was clipped by 6 bases and J by 2 bases; unmatched bases: 12. The length of the CDR3 is 17 residues. The CDR3 is CSALKGQGGTYNSPLHF. The CDR3 DNA follows: TGCAGTGCCCTTAAAGGACAGGGAGGAACCTATAATTCACCCCTCCACTTT.

V is TRBV6-1 and J is TRBJ1-5; D is unresolved. The germline gives CDR1 MNHNS, CDR2 SASEGT. The ends were cut back, 4 bases at V and 2 bases at J, with 6 bases in the middle. There are 13 residues in the CDR3. The CDR3 here is CASSVSGNQPQHF. CDR3 nucleotide sequence: TGTGCCAGCAGTGTGTCTGGCAATCAGCCCCAGCATTTT.

The chain recombines TRBV7-2 with TRBJ1-5; no clear D gene. V was pared by 5 bases and J by 3 bases, with 17 bases between. This CDR3 region has 16 residues. Germline-derived CDR1 and CDR2 are SGHTA and FQGNSA. CDR3 nucleotides: TGTGCCAGCAGCCGCGGACGGCCCCGCGACAATCAGCCCCAGCATTTT. It yields the protein CASSRGRPRDNQPQHF. The entire variable domain, with the rest obtained from reference TRBV7-2 and TRBJ1-5, is as follows: GAGVSQSPSNKVTEKGKDVELRCDPISGHTALYWYRQSLGQGLEFLIYFQGNSAPDKSGLPSDRFSAERTGGSVSTLTIQRTQQEDSAVYLCASSRGRPRDNQPQHFGDGTRLSIL.

The gene calls are TRBV5-1 and TRBJ2-3; D not resolved. This CDR3 has 15 residues. V lost 2 bases and J lost 0, with 10 bases in between. Germline V CDR1 and CDR2: SGHRS, YFSETQ. This CDR3 reads CASSFNSYSTDTQYF. CDR3 nucleotides: TGCGCCAGCAGCTTCAACAGCTATAGCACAGATACGCAGTATTTT.

The rearrangement uses TRBV20-1 and TRBJ1-1; D not resolved. The CDR3 is 14 residues long. Germline V gene data show CDR1 as DFQATT and CDR2 as SNEGSKA (reference sequence). V lost 6 bases, J lost 4 bases, and 18 bases lay in between. This CDR3 is CSAPRVGSTTEAFF. The CDR3, as DNA: TGCAGTGCCCCCCGGGTTGGGTCCACCACTGAAGCTTTCTTT.

This clonotype was seen only a few times. The V call is TRBV7-2, the J call TRBJ2-1; 15 positions match TRBD2. Germline V gene lookup returns CDR1 SGHTA and CDR2 FQGNSA. The ends lost 1 base at V and 7 bases at J; junction bases unmatched: 5. This CDR3 is 17 amino acids long. The CDR3 DNA follows: TGTGCCAGCAGCTTAGGGACTAGCGGGAGGGTGCGGAATGAGCAGTTCTTC. Translating gives CASSLGTSGRVRNEQFF.

This clonotype was found a few times. The chain couples TRBV27 to TRBJ1-2; 8 nucleotides match TRBD1. This CDR3 has 15 amino acids. Germline V lookup: CDR1 MNHEY, CDR2 SMNVEV (reference sequence). J lost 2 bases, V lost 3 bases, and 5 bases had no gene match. The DNA for the CDR3 is TGTGCCAGCAGTTTGGGGACAGGAGTCAACTATGGCTACACCTTC. It is translated as CASSLGTGVNYGYTF.

This clonotype was observed a few times. The chain carries TRBV7-6 and TRBJ2-7; 8 bases align to TRBD1. J was trimmed by 6 bases and V by 3 bases; bases with no gene match: 4. The germline CDR1 and CDR2 sequences are SGHVS and FNYEAQ. The CDR3 contains 13 residues. The CDR3 is CASSFSGGSEQYF. For the CDR3, the DNA is TGTGCCAGCAGCTTTTCAGGGGGCAGCGAGCAGTACTTC. The full variable domain, rest sourced from reference TRBV7-6 and TRBJ2-7, is GAGVSQSPRYKVTKRGQDVALRCDPISGHVSLYWYRQALGQGPEFLTYFNYEAQQDKSGLPNDRFSAERPEGSISTLTIQRTEQRDSAMYRCASSFSGGSEQYFGPGTRLTVT.

This chain joins TRBV5-1 and TRBJ2-5; possible D gene TRBD1, 5 bases. The CDR3 runs 14 residues. The germline CDR1 and CDR2 sequences are SGHRS and YFSETQ. V dropped 0 bases and J dropped 0 bases, with 6 bases sitting between them. The CDR3, as DNA: TGCGCCAGCAGCTTGGGACAGAACCAAGAGACCCAGTACTTC. This translates into CASSLGQNQETQYF.

The J gene is TRBJ1-2, the V gene TRBV27; perhaps TRBD1 as D (6 bases). Germline V gene sequence: CDR1 MNHEY, CDR2 SMNVEV (reference sequence). V lost 6 bases and J lost 4, with 18 bases in between. CDR3 length: 15 residues. CDR3 coding DNA: TGTGCCAGCAGGGGCGCTGGGGTGGGGGCCTATGGCTACACCTTC. It codes for CASRGAGVGAYGYTF.

In the case of this clonotype: The junction does not match germline at one end; this may be a read error. This chain joins TRBV10-3 and TRBJ1-1; D might be TRBD1 (5 bases). The length of the CDR3 is 13 residues. Germline CDR1 is ENHRY and CDR2 is SYGVKD. CDR3 nucleotide sequence: TGTGCCATCCGATGGTTAGAGGACACTGGAGCTTTCTTT. Its protein is CAIRWLEDTGAFF.

This clonotype was found a few times. This sequence joins TRBV12-3 or TRBV12-4 and TRBJ1-6, with 9 bases identical to TRBD1. The CDR3 is 17 amino acids. With V trimmed by 5 bases and J by 6 bases, 11 bases remained unmatched. CDR3 in amino acids: CASSDTSGTGFNSPLHF. CDR3 DNA sequence: TGTGCCAGCAGTGATACCTCCGGGACAGGGTTTAATTCACCCCTCCACTTT.

This clonotype was detected only a few times. The chain uses TRBV6-1 and TRBJ1-2, with 10 bases aligning to TRBD1. V shed 4 bases and J 8 bases; nucleotides not matched to a gene: 7. The CDR3 sequence is 14 residues long. Germline V gives CDR1 MNHNS, CDR2 SASEGT. In DNA, the CDR3 is TGTGCCAGCAGTGGTTTAGGGACAGGGGTAGGCTACACCTTC. Encoded protein: CASSGLGTGVGYTF.

This clonotype has a handful of counts. The chain carries TRBV6-1 and TRBJ1-1, with no clear D. V was trimmed by 4 bases and J by 0 bases, leaving 12 bases between them. The CDR3 sequence is 15 residues long. The germline gives CDR1 MNHNS, CDR2 SASEGT. The CDR3 nucleotides are TGTGCCAGCAGTGGGGCAGGAGACTTGAACACTGAAGCTTTCTTT. This codes for CASSGAGDLNTEAFF.

This chain links TRBV7-8 with TRBJ2-5, with 15 bases lining up with TRBD2. This CDR3 is 17 amino acids long. CDR1 is SGHVS, CDR2 FQNEAQ, per germline. Germline trimming cut 6 bases from V and 2 bases from J; bases unmatched to any gene: 7. The CDR3 nucleotides are TGTGCCAGCAGACGGACTAGCGGGGGGGCCAAACAAGAGACCCAGTACTTC. Its translation is CASRRTSGGAKQETQYF.

In this sample, this clonotype turned up a few times. The chain is built from TRBV7-9 and TRBJ2-7, with 7 positions matching TRBD1. Per the germline V gene, CDR1 is SEHNR and CDR2 is FQNEAQ (reference sequence). CDR3 length equals 14 residues. V shed 6 bases and J 8 bases; nucleotides not matched to a gene: 13. CDR3 coding DNA: TGTGCCAGCAGACGGGACAGCCTGAGGTTCCAGCAGTACTTC. This gives the protein CASRRDSLRFQQYF. Based on the CDR3 plus reference TRBV7-9 and TRBJ2-7, the full variable domain is DTGVSQNPRHKITKRGQNVTFRCDPISEHNRLYWYRQTLGQGPEFLTYFQNEAQLEKSRLLSDRFSAERPKGSFSTLEIQRTEQGDSAMYLCASRRDSLRFQQYFGPGTRLTVT.

A single count supports this clonotype. This chain connects TRBV7-2 to TRBJ2-3; TRBD1 matches 7 bases. Per germline, CDR1 SGHTA and CDR2 FQGNSA. V was clipped by 5 bases and J by 6 bases; unmatched bases: 11. The CDR3 runs to 15 residues. CDR3 region: CASSIDRVPGDTQYF. CDR3 nucleotide sequence: TGTGCCAGCAGCATAGACAGGGTTCCTGGGGATACGCAGTATTTT.

The chain employs TRBV28 and TRBJ1-1; D is unresolved. The V and J ends lost 3 bases and 11 bases respectively, with 13 bases between them. The CDR3 totals 12 residues. CDR1 MDHEN and CDR2 SYDVKM come from the germline V gene. The CDR3 loop reads CASSFSSIGAFF. The CDR3 DNA reads as TGTGCCAGCAGTTTCTCCTCAATCGGGGCTTTCTTT.

The chain recombines TRBV24-1 with TRBJ2-1; 9 bases are shared with TRBD1. The CDR3 has 16 residues. Germline-derived CDR1 and CDR2 are KGHDR and SFDVKD. The trim removed 4 bases at V and 9 bases at J, leaving 12 bases unmatched. This CDR3 reads CATSEPTYRGQAEQFF. The DNA for the CDR3 is TGTGCCACCAGTGAACCTACATACAGGGGGCAGGCTGAGCAGTTCTTC.

The rearrangement links TRBV12-3 or TRBV12-4 to TRBJ2-1, with D possibly being TRBD1 or TRBD2 (6 bases each). This CDR3 is 14 amino acids long. Deletions cut 2 bases from V and 5 bases from J, with 10 bases between. The CDR3 coding sequence is TGTGCCAGCAGTTTAAGGGGGGCGGACAATGAGCAGTTCTTC. Translation gives CASSLRGADNEQFF.

V gene TRBV10-3 combines with J gene TRBJ2-7; D call uncertain. The CDR3 consists of 15 residues. V gave up 4 bases and J gave up 0 bases, with 13 bases separating them. Germline V gene sequence: CDR1 ENHRY, CDR2 SYGVKD. The CDR3 nucleotides read TGTGCCATCAGTGCGGGTGTCAGGCGCTCCTACGAGCAGTACTTC. Translation gives CAISAGVRRSYEQYF.

The chain combines TRBV7-9 with TRBJ2-2; D call uncertain. The V end lost 1 base, the J end lost 4 bases, and 16 bases lay between the germline ends. There are 17 residues in the CDR3. Germline V lookup: CDR1 SEHNR, CDR2 FQNEAQ (reference sequence). Written as DNA, the CDR3 is TGTGCCAGCAGCTTAGAGAGACTGCGAGGTTCCACCGGGGAGCTGTTTTTT. The encoded protein is CASSLERLRGSTGELFF.